These 20 T cell receptor beta chains came from one sample sequenced in a study of blood T cells in healthy people across ages. Combining a sample-barcoded 5' primer with a J-beta primer mix, a second PCR ran for roughly 7 to 12 cycles. TCRdb itself ran the 5' RACE reads through MiXCR, one entry per CDR3 protein. Of about 1.5 million distinct CDR3 sequences listed, under 55% were seen once; the top ten hold under 5%. The sequenced material came from blood. The receptors originated from a woman aged 18-35 years in good health.

The rearrangement links TRBV27 to TRBJ1-2; D gene unclear. This CDR3 region has 14 residues. Trimming cost V 4 bases and J 2 bases, with 11 bases left between them. The germline CDR1 and CDR2 sequences are MNHEY and SMNVEV (reference sequence). The CDR3 nucleotides are TGTGCCAGCAGTTCCCAGGTCTCCAACTATGGCTACACCTTC. This gives the protein CASSSQVSNYGYTF.

V is TRBV25-1 and J is TRBJ2-7; TRBD1 matches 10 bases. Germline loops: CDR1 MGHDK, CDR2 SYGVNS. This CDR3 contains 15 residues. The ends lost 6 bases at V and 7 bases at J; junction bases unmatched: 12. CDR3 loop: CASRRQGAAYNEQYF. CDR3 DNA sequence: TGTGCCAGCAGAAGACAGGGGGCGGCTTACAATGAGCAGTACTTC.

The chain carries TRBV2 and TRBJ2-3; 7 positions agree with TRBD1. CDR3 length equals 15 residues. The V gene end was trimmed by 4 bases and the J gene end by 2 bases; junction bases not matched to a gene: 6. CDR1 and CDR2 from the germline V gene are SNHLY and FYNNEI. CDR3 residues: CASSGQGVATDTQYF. CDR3 nucleotides: TGTGCCAGCAGTGGACAGGGTGTAGCCACAGATACGCAGTATTTT.

This clonotype turned up a few times. The chain links TRBV7-2 to TRBJ2-1; possibly TRBD2 for D (5 bases). Trimming stripped 5 bases from V and 10 bases from J, with 12 bases between. This CDR3 has 12 residues. The germline CDR1 and CDR2 sequences are SGHTA and FQGNSA. The DNA of the CDR3 is TGTGCCAGCAGCCCCCCAGGACTCGAGCAGTTCTTC. It is translated as CASSPPGLEQFF.

The V call is TRBV14, the J call TRBJ2-7; D uncertain. The germline V gene encodes CDR1 SGHDN and CDR2 FVKESK. Trimming took off 3 bases at V and 1 base at J, with 7 bases between the two ends. This CDR3 spans 13 amino acids. CDR3 protein: CASSQLDSYEQYF. CDR3 sequence (DNA): TGTGCCAGCAGCCAGCTCGATTCCTACGAGCAGTACTTC.

V and J are TRBV7-9 and TRBJ2-7; 7 nucleotides agree with TRBD2. The CDR3 runs 15 residues. Germline V gene lookup returns CDR1 SEHNR and CDR2 FQNEAQ (reference sequence). Unmatched junction bases numbered 15, after V lost 6 bases and J lost 7 bases. The CDR3 DNA follows: TGTGCCAGCAGGCAAGGTAGCGGGTTCCTAGCTGAGCAGTACTTC. Its translation: CASRQGSGFLAEQYF.

The chain employs TRBV7-9 and TRBJ2-1; unclear D gene. The V gene's germline CDR1 is SEHNR and CDR2 FQNEAQ (reference sequence). This CDR3 has 15 amino acids. V was pared by 5 bases and J by 6 bases, with 17 bases between. The CDR3 DNA is TGTGCCAGCAGCCCGAAACCGAGCTCGATCAATGAGCAGTTCTTC. It translates to CASSPKPSSINEQFF.

The chain combines TRBV21-1 with TRBJ1-4; TRBD1, the table's D call, lacks a check against the DNA. TRBV21-1 corresponds to a pseudogene. The CDR3 spans 18 residues. CDR3 in amino acids: CASSKAPLRQGLNEKLFF. In DNA, the CDR3 is TGTGCCAGCAGCAAAGCGCCCCTCCGACAGGGGCTTAATGAAAAACTGTTTTTT.

The CDR3 reads CASSRDFGYELYF. The CDR3 DNA reads TGTGCCAGCAGCCGGGACTTCGGATACGAGCTGTACTTC. The rearrangement uses TRBV7-2 and TRBJ2-4; the D gene is possibly TRBD2 (6 bases). V shed 5 bases and J shed 15 bases, with 20 bases lying between them. There are 13 residues in the CDR3. Germline values: CDR1 SGHTA, CDR2 FQGNSA.

The count of this clonotype is one. The genes are TRBV12-3 or TRBV12-4 and TRBJ2-7, with D uncertain. Trimming cost V 3 bases and J 5 bases, with 11 bases left between them. The CDR3 runs to 13 residues. The CDR3: CASSLGIIDEQYF. The CDR3 nucleotides read TGTGCCAGCAGTTTGGGGATAATCGACGAGCAGTACTTC.

With respect to this clonotype: This may be a read error: a much more frequent sequence differs by one nucleotide. The CDR3 loop is CSSSRTGLDEQFF. The CDR3 DNA is TGTTCCAGCAGCAGGACAGGGTTGGATGAGCAGTTCTTC. This chain links TRBV7-9 with TRBJ2-1; 8 nucleotides agree with TRBD1. Germline lookup yields CDR1 SEHNR and CDR2 FQNEAQ (reference sequence). The CDR3 sequence is 13 residues long. Using reference TRBV7-9 and TRBJ2-1 for the parts outside the CDR3, the full variable domain is DTGVSQNPRHKITKRGQNVTFRCDPISEHNRLYWYRQTLGQGPEFLTYFQNEAQLEKSRLLSDRFSAERPKGSFSTLEIQRTEQGDSAMYLCSSSRTGLDEQFFGPGTRLTVL.

The chain uses TRBV2 and TRBJ2-1; the D is unclear. The CDR3 extends over 13 amino acids. With 3 bases removed from V and 10 bases from J, the gap between germline ends came to 13 bases. Germline V gene data show CDR1 as SNHLY and CDR2 as FYNNEI. CDR3 nucleotides: TGTGCCAGCAGTGACGACTTCTCCTACGAGCAGTTCTTC. Translation gives CASSDDFSYEQFF.

This sequence joins TRBV6-2 or TRBV6-3 and TRBJ1-1; 7 nucleotides agree with TRBD1. The CDR3 consists of 13 residues. The J segment lost 8 bases and the V segment lost 5 bases, leaving 8 bases of the junction unmatched. CDR1 MNHEY and CDR2 SVGEGT come from the germline V gene. Written as DNA, the CDR3 is TGTGCCAGCAGTGACAGGACAGGAAGGGAAGCTTTCTTT. Translated: CASSDRTGREAFF.

The rearrangement joins TRBV20-1 to TRBJ2-4; D remains ambiguous. The closer fit of TRBJ2-7 to the DNA end suggests the J call may be wrong. Looked up from germline, CDR1 is DFQATT and CDR2 is SNEGSKA (reference sequence). This CDR3 comprises 11 residues. CDR3: CSAFWAIEQYF. The CDR3 DNA reads TGCAGTGCTTTTTGGGCGATCGAGCAGTACTTC.

The V call is TRBV20-1, the J call TRBJ2-1; 15 bases are a match to TRBD2. Germline values: CDR1 DFQATT, CDR2 SNEGSKA (reference sequence). The CDR3 runs 17 residues. V was pared by 5 bases and J by 0 bases, with 5 bases of the junction left unmatched. The CDR3 region has the DNA TGCAGTGCTGGCGGACTAGCGGGAGGGGGCTCCTACAATGAGCAGTTCTTC. Translation gives CSAGGLAGGGSYNEQFF.

The sample holds a few counts of this clonotype. The chain carries TRBV20-1 and TRBJ2-3, with 7 positions matching TRBD1. This CDR3 contains 15 residues. The germline V gene encodes CDR1 DFQATT and CDR2 SNEGSKA (reference sequence). The junction had 13 bases not matched to a gene; V was cut back by 2 bases and J by 8 bases. The CDR3 region has the DNA TGCAGTGCTAGATCCGGGACAGTTTCGGTGGGTACGCAGTATTTT. This translates into CSARSGTVSVGTQYF.

With regard to this clonotype: Germline is not matched at one junction end, which may reflect a read error. The chain is built from TRBV7-9 and TRBJ2-3, with 9 bases identical to TRBD1. The CDR3 runs to 17 residues. Germline loops: CDR1 SEHNR, CDR2 FQNEAQ (reference sequence). The CDR3 bases are TGTGCCAGCAGCTTAGCGCGGACAGGGGCCGACACAGATACGCGGTATTTT. It encodes CASSLARTGADTDTRYF.

The rearrangement links TRBV20-1 to TRBJ2-1, with 15 bases aligning to TRBD2. The CDR3 sequence is 20 residues long. Per germline, CDR1 DFQATT and CDR2 SNEGSKA (reference sequence). V shed 5 bases and J 0 bases; nucleotides not matched to a gene: 14. The CDR3 reads CSAGGGGLAGGLSSYNEQFF. CDR3 nucleotides: TGCAGTGCTGGAGGGGGTGGACTAGCGGGGGGGCTAAGCTCCTACAATGAGCAGTTCTTC.

The gene calls are TRBV29-1 and TRBJ1-1; 10 positions agree with TRBD1. With V trimmed by 6 bases and J by 4 bases, 5 bases remained unmatched. Germline V CDR1 and CDR2: SQVTM, ANQGSEA. The CDR3 has 13 residues. DNA for the CDR3: TGCAGCGTCCGCCGGGACAGGGGCACTGAAGCTTTCTTT. It is translated as CSVRRDRGTEAFF.

This CDR3 is CAISRAGAGSTDTQYF. The DNA of the CDR3 is TGTGCCATCTCTAGAGCGGGGGCGGGTAGCACAGATACGCAGTATTTT. The chain links TRBV10-3 to TRBJ2-3; 8 bases fit TRBD2. The CDR3 totals 16 residues. Germline V gene lookup returns CDR1 ENHRY and CDR2 SYGVKD. Trimming at V came to 8 bases and at J to 0 bases, leaving 10 bases not matched to a gene.